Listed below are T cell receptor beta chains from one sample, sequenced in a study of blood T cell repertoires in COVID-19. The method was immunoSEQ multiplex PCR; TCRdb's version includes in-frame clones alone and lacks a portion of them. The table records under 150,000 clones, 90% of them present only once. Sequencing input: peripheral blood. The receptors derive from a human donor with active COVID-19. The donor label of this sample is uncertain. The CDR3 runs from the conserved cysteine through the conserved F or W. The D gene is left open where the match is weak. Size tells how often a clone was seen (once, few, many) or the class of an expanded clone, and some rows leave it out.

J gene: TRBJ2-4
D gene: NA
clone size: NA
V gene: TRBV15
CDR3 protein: CATSRDLGDSNIQYF
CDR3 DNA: TGTGCCACCAGCAGAGATTTGGGAGATTCGAACATTCAGTACTTC

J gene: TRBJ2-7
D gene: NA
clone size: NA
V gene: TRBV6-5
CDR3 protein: CASRRGFYEQYF
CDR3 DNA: TGTGCCAGCAGACGGGGGTTCTACGAGCAGTACTTC

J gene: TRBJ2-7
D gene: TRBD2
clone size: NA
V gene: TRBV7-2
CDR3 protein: CASSERTSGGGFSYEQYF
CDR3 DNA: TGTGCCAGCAGCGAGAGGACTAGCGGGGGAGGTTTCTCCTACGAGCAGTACTTC

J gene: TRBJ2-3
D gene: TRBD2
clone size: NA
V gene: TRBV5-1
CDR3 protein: CASSPPPSGGGDTQYF
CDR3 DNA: TGCGCCAGCAGCCCCCCCCCTAGCGGGGGGGGAGATACGCAGTATTTT

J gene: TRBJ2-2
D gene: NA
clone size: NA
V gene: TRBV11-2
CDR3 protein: CASSWRRTGELFF
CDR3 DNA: TGTGCCAGCAGTTGGCGGAGAACCGGGGAGCTGTTTTTT

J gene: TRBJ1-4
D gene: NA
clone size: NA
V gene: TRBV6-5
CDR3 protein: CASSLDSENEKLFF
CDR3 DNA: TGTGCCAGCAGTTTGGACAGCGAGAATGAAAAACTGTTTTTT

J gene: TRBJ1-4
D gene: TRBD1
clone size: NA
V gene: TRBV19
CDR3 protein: CASSIGTGVPNEKLFF
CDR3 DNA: TGTGCCAGTAGTATTGGGACAGGGGTGCCTAATGAAAAACTGTTTTTT

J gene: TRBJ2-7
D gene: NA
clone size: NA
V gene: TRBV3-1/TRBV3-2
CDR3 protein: CASLKRSIVVPYEQYF
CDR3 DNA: TGTGCCTCACTCAAGCGGAGCATTGTGGTACCCTACGAGCAGTACTTC

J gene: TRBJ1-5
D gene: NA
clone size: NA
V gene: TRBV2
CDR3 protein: CASTLFVGDQPQHF
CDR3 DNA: TGTGCCAGCACCCTATTCGTAGGGGATCAGCCCCAGCATTTT

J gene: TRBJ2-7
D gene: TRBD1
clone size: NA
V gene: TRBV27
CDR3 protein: CASSSNTGTGSPYEQYF
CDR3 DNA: TGTGCCAGCAGTTCCAATACCGGGACAGGGTCTCCCTACGAGCAGTACTTC

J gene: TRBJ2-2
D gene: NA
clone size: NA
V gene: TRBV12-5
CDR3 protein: CASGLDRLGAWANSTGELFF
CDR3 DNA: TGTGCTAGTGGTTTGGATAGGCTGGGGGCCTGGGCGAATTCCACCGGGGAGCTGTTTTTT

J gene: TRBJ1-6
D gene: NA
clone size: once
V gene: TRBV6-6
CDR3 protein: CASTTGTPNSPLHF
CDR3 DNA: TGTGCCAGCACAACCGGGACACCCAATTCACCCCTCCACTTT

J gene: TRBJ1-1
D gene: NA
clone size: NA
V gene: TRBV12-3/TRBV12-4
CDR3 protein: CASKGQSNTEAFF
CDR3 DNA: TGTGCCAGCAAGGGACAATCGAACACTGAAGCTTTCTTT

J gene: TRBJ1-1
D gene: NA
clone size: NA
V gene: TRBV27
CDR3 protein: CASNLYNQQGPPGTEAFF
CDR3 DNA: TGTGCCAGCAACCTTTATAACCAACAGGGTCCTCCGGGTACTGAAGCTTTCTTT

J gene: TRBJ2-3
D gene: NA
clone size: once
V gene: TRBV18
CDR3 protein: CASSPPQGSTDTQYF
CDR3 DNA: TGTGCCAGCTCACCACCCCAGGGTAGCACAGATACGCAGTATTTT

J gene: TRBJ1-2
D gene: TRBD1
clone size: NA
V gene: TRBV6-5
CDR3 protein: CASSYDRGSGYTF
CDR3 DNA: TGTGCCAGCAGTTACGACAGGGGGTCTGGCTACACCTTC

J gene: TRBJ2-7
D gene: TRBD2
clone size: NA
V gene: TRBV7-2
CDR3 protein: CASSWSSGGIDEQYF
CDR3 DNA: TGTGCCAGCAGCTGGAGTAGCGGGGGGATCGACGAGCAGTACTTC

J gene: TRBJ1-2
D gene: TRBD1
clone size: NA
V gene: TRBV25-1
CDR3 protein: CASLGTGRYGYTF
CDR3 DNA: TGTGCCAGCCTGGGGACAGGCCGGTATGGCTACACCTTC

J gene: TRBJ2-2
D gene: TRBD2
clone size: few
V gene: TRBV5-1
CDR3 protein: CASSFGGYTGELFF
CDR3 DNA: TGCGCCAGCAGCTTCGGGGGGTACACCGGGGAGCTGTTTTTT

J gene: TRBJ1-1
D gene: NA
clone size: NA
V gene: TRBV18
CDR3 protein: CASSPPWSGDTEAFF
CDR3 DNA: TGTGCCAGCTCACCACCATGGAGCGGCGACACTGAAGCTTTCTTT

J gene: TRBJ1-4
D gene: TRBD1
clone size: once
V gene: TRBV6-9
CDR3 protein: CASSFPGQPNEKLFF
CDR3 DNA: TGTGCCAGCAGTTTTCCGGGACAGCCTAATGAAAAACTGTTTTTT

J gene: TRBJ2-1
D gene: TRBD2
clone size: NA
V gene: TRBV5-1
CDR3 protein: CASSYAGTSGGNEQFF
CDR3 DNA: TGCGCCAGCAGCTACGCCGGGACTAGCGGGGGGAATGAGCAGTTCTTC

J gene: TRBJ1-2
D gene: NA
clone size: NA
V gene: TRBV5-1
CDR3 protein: CASSFGAGANYGYTF
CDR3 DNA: TGCGCCAGCAGCTTCGGGGCAGGGGCGAACTATGGCTACACCTTC

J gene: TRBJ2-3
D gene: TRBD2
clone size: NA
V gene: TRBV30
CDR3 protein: CAWSGGRDTQYF
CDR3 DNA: TGTGCCTGGAGCGGGGGGAGGGATACGCAGTATTTT

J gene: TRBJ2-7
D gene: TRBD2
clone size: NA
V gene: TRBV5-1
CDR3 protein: CASSWTSGSSYEQYF
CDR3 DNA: TGCGCCAGCAGCTGGACTAGCGGGAGCTCCTACGAGCAGTACTTC

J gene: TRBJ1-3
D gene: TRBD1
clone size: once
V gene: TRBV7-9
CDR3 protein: CASSLTGASGNTIYF
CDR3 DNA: TGTGCCAGCAGCCTAACAGGGGCCTCTGGAAACACCATATATTTT

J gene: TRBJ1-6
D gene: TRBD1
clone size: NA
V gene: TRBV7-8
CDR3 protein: CASSLGSGGANSPLHF
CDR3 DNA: TGTGCCAGCAGCTTAGGTTCAGGGGGCGCCAATTCACCCCTCCACTTT

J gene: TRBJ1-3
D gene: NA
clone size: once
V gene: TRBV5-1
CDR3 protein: CASSLPTDSGNTIYF
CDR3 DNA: TGCGCCAGCAGCTTGCCGACAGACTCTGGAAACACCATATATTTT

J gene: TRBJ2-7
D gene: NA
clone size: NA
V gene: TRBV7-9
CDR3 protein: CASSSPGRGITYEQYF
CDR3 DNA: TGTGCCAGCAGCTCACCAGGAAGGGGAATTACCTACGAGCAGTACTTC

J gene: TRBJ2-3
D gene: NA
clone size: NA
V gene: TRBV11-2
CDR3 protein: CASSLVVGLGTDTQYF
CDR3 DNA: TGTGCCAGCAGCTTAGTTGTGGGGCTGGGGACAGATACGCAGTATTTT

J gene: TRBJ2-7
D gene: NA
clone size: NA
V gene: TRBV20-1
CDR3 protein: CSAKQGYEQYF
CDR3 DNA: TGCAGTGCTAAACAGGGCTACGAGCAGTACTTC

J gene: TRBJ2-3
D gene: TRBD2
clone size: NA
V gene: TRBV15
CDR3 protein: CATSGGGSTTDTQYF
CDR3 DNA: TGTGCCACCAGCGGCGGGGGGTCCACCACAGATACGCAGTATTTT

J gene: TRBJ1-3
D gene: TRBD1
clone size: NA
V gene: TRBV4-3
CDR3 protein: CASSHTGGYPRSGNTIYF
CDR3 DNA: TGCGCCAGCAGCCATACAGGGGGCTATCCCCGCTCTGGAAACACCATATATTTT

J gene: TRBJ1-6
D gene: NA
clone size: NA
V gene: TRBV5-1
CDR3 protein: CASSLQTARDSPLHF
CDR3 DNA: TGCGCCAGCAGCTTGCAGACAGCCAGAGATTCACCCCTCCACTTT

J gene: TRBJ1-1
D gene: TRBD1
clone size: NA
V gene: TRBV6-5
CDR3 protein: CASSRDRANTEAFF
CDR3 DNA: TGTGCCAGCAGTCGGGACAGGGCGAACACTGAAGCTTTCTTT

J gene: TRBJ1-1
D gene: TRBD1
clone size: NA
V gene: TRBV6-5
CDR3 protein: CATERTGVNTEAFF
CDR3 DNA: TGTGCCACCGAACGAACAGGGGTGAACACTGAAGCTTTCTTT

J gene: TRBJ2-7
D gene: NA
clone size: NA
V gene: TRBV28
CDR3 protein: CASSRDRSYEQYF
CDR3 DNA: TGTGCCAGCAGCCGAGACAGAAGCTACGAGCAGTACTTC

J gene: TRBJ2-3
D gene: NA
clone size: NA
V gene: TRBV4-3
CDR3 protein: CASSQEFSTASLTDTQYF
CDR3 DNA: TGCGCCAGCAGCCAAGAGTTTAGCACTGCAAGCCTCACAGATACGCAGTATTTT

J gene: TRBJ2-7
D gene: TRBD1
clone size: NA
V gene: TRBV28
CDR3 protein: CASRRQGPREQYF
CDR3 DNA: TGTGCCAGCAGACGACAGGGCCCTAGGGAGCAGTACTTC

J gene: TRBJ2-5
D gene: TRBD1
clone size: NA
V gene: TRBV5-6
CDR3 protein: CASSVDRGRETQYF
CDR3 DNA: TGTGCCAGCAGTGTGGACAGGGGGCGAGAGACCCAGTACTTC

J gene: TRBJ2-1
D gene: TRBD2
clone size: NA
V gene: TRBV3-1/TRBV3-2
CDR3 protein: CASSQVAGGNNEQFF
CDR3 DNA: TGTGCCAGCAGCCAAGTTGCGGGGGGGAATAATGAGCAGTTCTTC

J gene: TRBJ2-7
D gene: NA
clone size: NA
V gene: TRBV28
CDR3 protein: CASSLVNTYEQYF
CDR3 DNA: TGTGCCAGCAGTTTGGTTAACACCTACGAGCAGTACTTC

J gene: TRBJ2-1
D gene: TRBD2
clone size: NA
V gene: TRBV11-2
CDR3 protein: CASSVRGDPLNEQFF
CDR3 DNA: TGTGCCAGCAGCGTCCGGGGGGACCCCCTCAATGAGCAGTTCTTC

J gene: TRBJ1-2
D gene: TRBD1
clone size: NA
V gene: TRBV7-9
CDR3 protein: CASSRTGENYGYTF
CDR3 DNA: TGTGCCAGCAGCCGGACAGGGGAAAACTATGGCTACACCTTC

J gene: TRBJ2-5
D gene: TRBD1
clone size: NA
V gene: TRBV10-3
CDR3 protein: CAISEPDRTYQETQYF
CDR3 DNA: TGTGCCATCAGTGAGCCGGACAGGACTTACCAAGAGACCCAGTACTTC

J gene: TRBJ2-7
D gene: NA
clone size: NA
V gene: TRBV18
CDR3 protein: CASSPTGGLQSSYEQYF
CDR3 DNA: TGTGCCAGCTCACCCACCGGAGGACTCCAAAGCTCCTACGAGCAGTACTTC

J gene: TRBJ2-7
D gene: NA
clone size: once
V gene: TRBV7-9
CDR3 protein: CASSLAGSGSYEQYF
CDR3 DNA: TGTGCCAGCAGCTTAGCTGGTAGCGGTTCCTACGAGCAGTACTTC

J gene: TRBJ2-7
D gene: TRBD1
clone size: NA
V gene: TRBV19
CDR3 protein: CASSSRDSDYYEQYF
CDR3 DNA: TGTGCCAGTAGTAGCCGGGACAGCGATTACTACGAGCAGTACTTC

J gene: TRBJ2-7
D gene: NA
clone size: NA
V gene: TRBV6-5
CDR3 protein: CASSSLLTYEQYF
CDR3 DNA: TGTGCCAGCAGTTCATTACTGACCTACGAGCAGTACTTC